This T cell receptor (beta chain) was captured in a study of cytomegalovirus exposure and HLA in healthy donors. At the level of the study: The 90 to 150 validation repertoires used a platform that matched the one used for the roughly 700 first-cohort repertoires, as a later analysis reported. Regarding the study as a whole: According to a later analysis, TCR clusters from the first cohort tended to co-occur in the approximately 120 validation repertoires.

Trimming at V came to 3 bases and at J to 8 bases, leaving 1 base not matched to a gene. Germline CDR1 SGHVS, CDR2 FQNEAQ. This CDR3 contains 12 residues. With regard to this clone: Antigen specificity is unknown.

Repertoires were generated with immunoSEQ multiplex PCR, while TCRdb's copy carries only in-frame clones and drops some. The sample carries hundreds of thousands of clones, 70% to 90% recorded once. The TCR was taken from a woman aged 18-29 years in good health and CMV-seronegative. Sequencing was carried out using PBMCs. The chain uses TRBV7-8 and TRBJ2-1; 7 bases fit TRBD1. CDR3: CASSFDRDEQFF. CDR3 sequence (DNA): TGTGCCAGCAGCTTCGACAGGGATGAGCAGTTCTTC.